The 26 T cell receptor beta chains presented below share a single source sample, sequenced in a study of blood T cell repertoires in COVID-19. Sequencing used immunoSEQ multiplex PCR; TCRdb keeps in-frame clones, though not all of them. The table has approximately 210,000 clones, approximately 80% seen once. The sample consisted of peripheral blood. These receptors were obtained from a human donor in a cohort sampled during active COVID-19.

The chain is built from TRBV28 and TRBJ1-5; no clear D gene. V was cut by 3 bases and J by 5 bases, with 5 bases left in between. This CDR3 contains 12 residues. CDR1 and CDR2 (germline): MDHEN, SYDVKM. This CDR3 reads CASSFRDQPQHF. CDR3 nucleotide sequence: TGTGCCAGCAGTTTCCGGGATCAGCCCCAGCATTTT.

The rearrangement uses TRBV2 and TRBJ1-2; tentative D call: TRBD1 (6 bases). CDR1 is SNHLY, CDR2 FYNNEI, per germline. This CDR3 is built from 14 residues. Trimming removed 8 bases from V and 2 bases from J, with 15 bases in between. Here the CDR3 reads CASQPQGLNYGYTF. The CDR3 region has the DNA TGTGCCAGCCAACCCCAGGGGTTGAACTATGGCTACACCTTC.

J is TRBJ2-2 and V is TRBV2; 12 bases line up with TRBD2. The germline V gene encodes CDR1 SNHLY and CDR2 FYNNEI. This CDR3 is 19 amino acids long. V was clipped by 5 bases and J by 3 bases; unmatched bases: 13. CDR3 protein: CASSRATPGLAGYTGELFF. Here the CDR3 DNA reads TGTGCCAGCAGTCGAGCGACCCCAGGACTAGCGGGGTACACCGGGGAGCTGTTTTTT. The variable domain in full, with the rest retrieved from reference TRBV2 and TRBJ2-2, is EPEVTQTPSHQVTQMGQEVILRCVPISNHLYFYWYRQILGQKVEFLVSFYNNEISEKSEIFDDQFSVERPDGSNFTLKIRSTKLEDSAMYFCASSRATPGLAGYTGELFFGEGSRLTVL.

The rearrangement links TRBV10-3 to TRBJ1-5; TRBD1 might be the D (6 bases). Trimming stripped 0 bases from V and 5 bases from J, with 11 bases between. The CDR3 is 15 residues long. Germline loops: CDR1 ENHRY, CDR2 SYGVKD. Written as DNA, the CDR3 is TGTGCCATCAGTGAGTCTGCCCAGGGGCATCAGCCCCAGCATTTT. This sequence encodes CAISESAQGHQPQHF.

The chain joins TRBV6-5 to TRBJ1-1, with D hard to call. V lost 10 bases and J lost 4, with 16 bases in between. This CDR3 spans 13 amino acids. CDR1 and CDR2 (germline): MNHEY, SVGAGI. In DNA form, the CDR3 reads TGTGCCACACGGGAGGGAGTTACCACTGAAGCTTTCTTT. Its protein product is CATREGVTTEAFF.

CDR3 sequence: CASSRTGNTEAFF. The CDR3 bases are TGTGCCAGCAGTCGAACAGGGAACACTGAAGCTTTCTTT. The V and J genes are TRBV7-9 and TRBJ1-1; a weak D match, TRBD1 (5 bases). Looked up from germline, CDR1 is SEHNR and CDR2 is FQNEAQ (reference sequence). The CDR3 is 13 amino acids. Trimming removed 6 bases at V and 1 base at J, with 9 bases between.

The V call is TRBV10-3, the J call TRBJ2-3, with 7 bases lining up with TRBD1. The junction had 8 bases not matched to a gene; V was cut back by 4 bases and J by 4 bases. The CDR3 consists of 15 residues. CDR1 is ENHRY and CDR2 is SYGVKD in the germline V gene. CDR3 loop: CAISAGTERADTQYF. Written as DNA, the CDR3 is TGTGCCATCAGTGCCGGGACAGAGAGGGCAGATACGCAGTATTTT.

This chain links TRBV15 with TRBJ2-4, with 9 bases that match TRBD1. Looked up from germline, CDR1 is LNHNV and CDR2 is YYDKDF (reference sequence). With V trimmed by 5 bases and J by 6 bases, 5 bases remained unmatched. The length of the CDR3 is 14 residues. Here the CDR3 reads CATSATGGTNIQYF. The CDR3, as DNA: TGTGCCACCAGCGCCACAGGGGGCACAAACATTCAGTACTTC.

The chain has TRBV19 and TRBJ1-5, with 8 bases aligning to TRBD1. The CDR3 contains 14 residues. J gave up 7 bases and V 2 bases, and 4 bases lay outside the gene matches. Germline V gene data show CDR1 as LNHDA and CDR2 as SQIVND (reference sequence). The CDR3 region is CASSISQGGQPQHF. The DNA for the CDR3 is TGTGCCAGTAGTATATCACAGGGGGGCCAGCCCCAGCATTTT. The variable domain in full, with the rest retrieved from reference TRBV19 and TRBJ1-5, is DGGITQSPKYLFRKEGQNVTLSCEQNLNHDAMYWYRQDPGQGLRLIYYSQIVNDFQKGDIAEGYSVSREKKESFPLTVTSAQKNPTAFYLCASSISQGGQPQHFGDGTRLSIL.

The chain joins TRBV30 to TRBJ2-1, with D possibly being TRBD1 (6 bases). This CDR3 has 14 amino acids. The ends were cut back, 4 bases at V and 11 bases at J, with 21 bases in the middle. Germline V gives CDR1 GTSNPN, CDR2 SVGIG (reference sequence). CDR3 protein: CAWNGQGIQWKQFF. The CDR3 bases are TGTGCCTGGAATGGCCAGGGGATACAATGGAAGCAGTTCTTC.

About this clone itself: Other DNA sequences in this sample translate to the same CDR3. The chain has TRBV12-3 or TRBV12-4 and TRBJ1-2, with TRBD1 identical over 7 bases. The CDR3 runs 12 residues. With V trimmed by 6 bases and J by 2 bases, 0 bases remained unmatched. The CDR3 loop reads CASSRGNYGYTF. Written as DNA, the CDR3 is TGTGCCAGCAGCAGGGGGAACTATGGCTACACCTTC.

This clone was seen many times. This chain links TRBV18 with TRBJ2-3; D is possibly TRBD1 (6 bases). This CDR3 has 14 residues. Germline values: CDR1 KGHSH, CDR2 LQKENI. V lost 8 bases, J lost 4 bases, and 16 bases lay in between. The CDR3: CASAQGIGADTQYF. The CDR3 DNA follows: TGTGCCAGCGCACAGGGTATAGGGGCAGATACGCAGTATTTT.

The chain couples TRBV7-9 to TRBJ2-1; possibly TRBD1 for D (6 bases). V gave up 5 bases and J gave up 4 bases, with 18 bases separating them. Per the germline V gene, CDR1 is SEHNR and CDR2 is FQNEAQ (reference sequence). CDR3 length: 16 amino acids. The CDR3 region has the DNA TGTGCCAGCAGCCATAGGGGGTGGACGGTTTACAATGAGCAGTTCTTC. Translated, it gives CASSHRGWTVYNEQFF.

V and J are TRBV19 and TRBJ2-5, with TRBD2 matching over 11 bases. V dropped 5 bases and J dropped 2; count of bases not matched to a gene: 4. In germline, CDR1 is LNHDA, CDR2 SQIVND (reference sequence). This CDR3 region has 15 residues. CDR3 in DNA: TGTGCCAGTAGTGTTTTAGCGGGGGGGCAAGAGACCCAGTACTTC. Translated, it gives CASSVLAGGQETQYF.

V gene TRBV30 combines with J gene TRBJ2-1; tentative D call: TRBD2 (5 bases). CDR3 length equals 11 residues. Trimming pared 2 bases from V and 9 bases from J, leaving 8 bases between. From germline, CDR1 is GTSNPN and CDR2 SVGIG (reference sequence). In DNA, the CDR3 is TGTGCCTGGAGTCGGGGTCTTGAGCAGTTCTTC. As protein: CAWSRGLEQFF. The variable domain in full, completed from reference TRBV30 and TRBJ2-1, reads SQTIHQWPATLVQPVGSPLSLECTVEGTSNPNLYWYRQAAGRGLQLLFYSVGIGQISSEVPQNLSASRPQDRQFILSSKKLLLSDSGFYLCAWSRGLEQFFGPGTRLTVL.

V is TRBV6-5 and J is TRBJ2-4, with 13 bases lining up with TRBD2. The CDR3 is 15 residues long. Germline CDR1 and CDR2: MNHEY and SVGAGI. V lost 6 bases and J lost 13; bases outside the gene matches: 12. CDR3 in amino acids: CASRAGGLAGLRQYF. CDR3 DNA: TGTGCCAGCAGGGCTGGGGGACTAGCGGGATTGAGGCAGTACTTC.

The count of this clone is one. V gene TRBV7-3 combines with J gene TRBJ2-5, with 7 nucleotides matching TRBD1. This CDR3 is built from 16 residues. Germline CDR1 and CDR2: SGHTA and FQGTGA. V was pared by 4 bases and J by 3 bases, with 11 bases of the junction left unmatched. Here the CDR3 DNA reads TGTGCCAGCAGCTCCCCGGGACAGCGAGAAGAAGAGACCCAGTACTTC. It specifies CASSSPGQREEETQYF.

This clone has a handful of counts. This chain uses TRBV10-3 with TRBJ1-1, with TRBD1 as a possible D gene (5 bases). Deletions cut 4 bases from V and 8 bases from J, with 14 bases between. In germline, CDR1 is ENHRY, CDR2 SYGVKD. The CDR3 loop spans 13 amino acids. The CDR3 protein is CAISVDTPGEAFF. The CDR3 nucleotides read TGTGCCATCAGTGTGGACACCCCGGGCGAAGCTTTCTTT.

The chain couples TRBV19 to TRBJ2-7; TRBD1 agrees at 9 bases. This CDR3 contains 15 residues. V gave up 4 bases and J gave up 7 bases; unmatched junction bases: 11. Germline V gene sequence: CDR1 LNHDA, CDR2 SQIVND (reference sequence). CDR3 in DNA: TGTGCCAGTAGTACCCCGGGACAGGGCGCTGAGGAGCAGTACTTC. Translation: CASSTPGQGAEEQYF.

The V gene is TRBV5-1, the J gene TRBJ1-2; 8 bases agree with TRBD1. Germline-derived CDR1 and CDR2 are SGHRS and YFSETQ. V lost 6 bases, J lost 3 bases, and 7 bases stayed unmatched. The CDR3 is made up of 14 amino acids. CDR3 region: CASKPGGGHYGYTF. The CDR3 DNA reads TGCGCCAGCAAACCAGGGGGCGGCCACTATGGCTACACCTTC.

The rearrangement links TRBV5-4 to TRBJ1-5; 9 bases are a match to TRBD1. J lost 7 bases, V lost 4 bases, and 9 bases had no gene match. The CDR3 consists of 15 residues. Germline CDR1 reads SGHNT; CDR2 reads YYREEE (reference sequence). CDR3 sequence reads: CASSKDRGGGQPQHF. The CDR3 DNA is TGTGCCAGCAGCAAGGACAGGGGTGGGGGCCAGCCCCAGCATTTT.

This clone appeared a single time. The DNA of the CDR3 is TGCGCCAGCAGCATCGGGACACCCGGTGGGACCCAGTACTTC. Its translation is CASSIGTPGGTQYF. The chain is built from TRBV5-1 and TRBJ2-5, with D perhaps matching TRBD1 (6 bases). V lost 4 bases, J lost 7 bases, and 17 bases lay in between. Per germline, CDR1 SGHRS and CDR2 YFSETQ. The CDR3 length is 14 residues.

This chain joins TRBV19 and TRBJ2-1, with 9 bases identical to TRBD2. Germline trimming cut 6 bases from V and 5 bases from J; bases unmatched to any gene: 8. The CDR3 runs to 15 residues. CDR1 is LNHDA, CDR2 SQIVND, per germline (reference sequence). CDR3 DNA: TGTGCCAGTAGCCCGACTAGCGGAGGAAACAATGAGCAGTTCTTC. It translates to CASSPTSGGNNEQFF.

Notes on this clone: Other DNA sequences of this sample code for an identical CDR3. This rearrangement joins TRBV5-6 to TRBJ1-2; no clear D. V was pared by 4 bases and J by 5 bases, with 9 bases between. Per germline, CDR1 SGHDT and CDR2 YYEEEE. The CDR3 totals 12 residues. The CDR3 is CASSLTVYGYTF. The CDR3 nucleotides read TGTGCCAGCAGCCTCACAGTTTATGGCTACACCTTC.

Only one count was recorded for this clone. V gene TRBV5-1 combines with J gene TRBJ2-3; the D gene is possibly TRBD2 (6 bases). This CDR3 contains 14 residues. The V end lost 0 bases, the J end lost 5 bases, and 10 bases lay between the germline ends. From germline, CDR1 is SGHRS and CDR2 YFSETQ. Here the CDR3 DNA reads TGCGCCAGCAGCTTGGAGGACTACTTAGATACGCAGTATTTT. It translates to CASSLEDYLDTQYF.

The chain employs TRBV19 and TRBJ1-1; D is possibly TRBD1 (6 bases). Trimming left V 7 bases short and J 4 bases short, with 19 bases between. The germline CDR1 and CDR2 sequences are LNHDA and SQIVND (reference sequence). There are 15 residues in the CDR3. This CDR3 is CASNRITGSGTEAFF. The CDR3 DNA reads TGTGCCAGTAACCGAATAACAGGGTCTGGCACTGAAGCTTTCTTT.